This entry lists 2 T cell receptor beta chains sequenced from one sample in a study of persistence of HIV-infected CD4 T cells. No antigens are known for them. Stimulation used 9 to 10 ug/mL lysate from CMV-infected fibroblasts. Sorted nonresponding memory CD4+ T cells were CD40L-negative, CD69-negative, CD45RO-high. This was the immunoSEQ version 4 assay in survey mode. TCRdb keeps only in-frame clones here, not all; method: immunoSEQ multiplex PCR. Among 46,000 or so clones listed, approximately 72% were seen once. The sample was CD4+ T cells sorted from PBMCs after approximately 19-hour stimulation, taken from a patient who received antiretroviral therapy. The receptors were gathered from an adult man with HIV who was CMV-seropositive.

The CDR3 region is CAWRTSGRLNTGELFF. As DNA, the CDR3 is TGTGCCTGGAGGACTAGCGGGAGACTGAACACCGGGGAGCTGTTTTTT. This chain uses TRBV30 with TRBJ2-2; 12 nucleotides agree with TRBD2. This CDR3 is 16 amino acids long. V dropped 3 bases and J dropped 1; count of bases not matched to a gene: 3. Germline values: CDR1 GTSNPN, CDR2 SVGIG (reference sequence).

As regards this clone: Mismatch with germline at one junction end may stem from a read error. CDR3 sequence (DNA): TGCAGCGTGGAAGGGATTACTGGAAACACCATATATTTT. It translates to CSVEGITGNTIYF. The V and J genes are TRBV29-1 and TRBJ1-3; no definite D call. The CDR3 totals 13 residues. The germline CDR1 and CDR2 sequences are SQVTM and ANQGSEA.